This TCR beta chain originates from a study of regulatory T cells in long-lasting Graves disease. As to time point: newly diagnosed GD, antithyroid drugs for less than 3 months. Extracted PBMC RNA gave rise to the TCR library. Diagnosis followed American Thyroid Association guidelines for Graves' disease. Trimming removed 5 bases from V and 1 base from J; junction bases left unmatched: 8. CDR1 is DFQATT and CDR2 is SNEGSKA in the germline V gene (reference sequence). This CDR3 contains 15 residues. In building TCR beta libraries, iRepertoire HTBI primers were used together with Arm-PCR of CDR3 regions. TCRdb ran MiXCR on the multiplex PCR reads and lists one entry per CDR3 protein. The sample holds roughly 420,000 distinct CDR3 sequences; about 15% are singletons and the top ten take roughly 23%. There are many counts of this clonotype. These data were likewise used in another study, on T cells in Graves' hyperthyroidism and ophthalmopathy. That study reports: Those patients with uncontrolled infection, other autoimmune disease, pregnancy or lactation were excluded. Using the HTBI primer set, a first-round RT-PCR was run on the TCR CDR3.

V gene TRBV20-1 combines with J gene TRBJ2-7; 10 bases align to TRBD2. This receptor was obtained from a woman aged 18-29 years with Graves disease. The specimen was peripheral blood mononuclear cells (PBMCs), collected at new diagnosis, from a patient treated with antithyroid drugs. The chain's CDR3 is CSAEAGTSVSYEQYF. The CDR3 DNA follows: TGCAGTGCTGAAGCCGGGACTAGCGTATCCTACGAGCAGTACTTC.